This T cell receptor (beta chain) appears in the sequencing data of a study of glioma-infiltrating T cells. Regarding the study as a whole: Tissue-blood divergence was below expectation in non-neoplastic patients, above in gliomas.

The iRepertoire nested amplicon-rescue multiplex PCR amplified TCR alpha and beta CDR3s from RNA. MiXCR, applied by TCRdb to the multiplex PCR reads, yields one record per CDR3 protein. This table holds over 100,000 distinct CDR3 sequences, about 25% found once. The CDR3 covers 13 residues. The germline gives CDR1 SGHTA, CDR2 FQGNSA. V lost 2 bases and J lost 1, with 5 bases in between. There are many counts of this clonotype. The antigen remains unidentified. V is TRBV7-2 and J is TRBJ1-1, with D uncertain. This clonotype originated in a human donor with low-grade glioma or glioblastoma, undergoing nonglioma brain surgery, or in good health (not recorded which). The sequenced material came from glioma tissue, nonneoplastic brain tissue, or PBMCs (not recorded which). The CDR3 DNA reads as TGTGCCAGCAGCTTAAGAAGGAACACTGAAGCTTTCTTT. This codes for CASSLRRNTEAFF.